This T cell receptor (beta chain) originates from a study of T cells in localized non-small cell lung cancer (dated by TCRdb to 2018 to 2021). Regarding the research as a whole: The study analyzed T cell repertoires of 200 to 300 early-stage NSCLC patients, comparing tumors and uninvolved tumor-adjacent lungs. NSCLC patients had a mean age of around 66 years, and 129 were male and around 99 female. The cohort consisted of a few hundred treatment-naive NSCLC patients whose localized lung tumors had been resected.

At diagnosis, peripheral blood, uninvolved tumor-adjacent lung and tumor were collected and stored as a combination of fresh-frozen and FFPE material. For TCR repertoire profiling, blood samples were analyzed in the form of peripheral blood mononuclear cells. The CDR3 runs 13 amino acids, cysteine and phenylalanine included. The kept DNA is CDR3 alone, 39 bases in frame from the first base. The germline V gene (reference sequence) provides CDR1 PRHDT and CDR2 FYEKMQ. V lost 4 bases and J lost 6 bases, and the count of bases not matched to a germline gene is 3. For this clone: What this receptor recognizes is not known. No base-level quality is on record; no much larger clone is a single base apart.

Study-wide conclusions, independent of this receptor: A median of about 61 of the top 100 tumor clones turned up in the paired uninvolved adjacent lung, and under 30 of those clones also ranked among the top 100 of that same adjacent lung. Longer overall survival was associated with higher T cell density in blood, whereas shorter survival was associated with higher clonality in adjacent lung. Because multi-region tumor sequencing was not performed, intratumor heterogeneity could not be ruled out. Uninvolved tumor-adjacent lung showed the highest T cell clonality, higher than tumor, which suggests more focused antigenic responses in the uninvolved tumor-adjacent lung. Because of the exploratory design, TCR variables were selected using unadjusted p-values without false-discovery rate correction.

TCR beta CDR3 regions were sequenced from DNA using the immunoSEQ Assay. From the authors' description of their analysis: To compute T cell density, TCR beta template counts were normalized to usable DNA, which was estimated by amplifying housekeeping genes. Richness was estimated using the preseqR package, with extrapolation to 400,000 templates for PBMC samples and to 120,000 templates for tissue samples. Clonality was defined as one minus Pielou's evenness. To identify tissue-enriched TCRs, differential abundance testing was run on productive amino-acid clonotypes with a minimum total count of 5 and an alpha of 0.1. The Jaccard Index and the Morisita Overlap Index were used to measure how much the repertoires overlapped between compartments. GLIPH clustered TCR beta CDR3s with public tetramer-defined viral CDR3s; viral motifs required at least three viral sequences plus V-gene enrichment. TCRdb obtained this table from immuneACCESS and retained in-frame rearrangements with V and J assigned. These tables miss some clones; where compared with another copy, unresolved V genes account for less than half of the shortfall, and the remainder is unexplained. From that table come the V and J calls and clone size; the DNA was used to work out D and trimming. This sample holds 6,000 or so clones; 87% were observed only once. The leading ten clones occupy 15% to 20% of the sample.

Sequenced material: peripheral blood, taken before any cancer treatment. The chain is encoded by TRBV13 joined to TRBJ1-1; TRBD1 fits 9 bases in the junction. The receptor was isolated from a male donor at least 60 years old with stage I lung adenocarcinoma. CDR3 protein: CASSYRGPPEAFF. In nucleotide form, the sequence is TGTGCCAGCAGCTACAGGGGGCCTCCTGAAGCTTTCTTT.